The 31 T cell receptor beta chains reported below all come from one sample, sequenced in a study of persistence of HIV-infected CD4 T cells. Overlapping HIV-1 Gag 15-mer peptides at 0.95 to 1 ug per peptide per mL were used. CD40L/CD69 double-negative CD45RO-high memory CD4+ T cells were collected. Their cognate antigens are unknown. Sequencing used immunoSEQ version 4 in survey mode. Libraries were prepared by immunoSEQ multiplex PCR; TCRdb keeps only in-frame clonotypes and omits some of them. This table has about 64,000 clones, roughly 75% appearing once. The sample in question was CD4+ T cells sorted from PBMCs after approximately 20-hour stimulation, obtained from a patient who received antiretroviral therapy. The receptor source for this set is an adult man with HIV who was CMV-seropositive.

This clone was found once. The chain recombines TRBV28 with TRBJ1-2; 11 bases match TRBD1. Germline V lookup: CDR1 MDHEN, CDR2 SYDVKM. The V and J ends lost 9 bases and 5 bases, in that order; junction bases with no gene match: 8. This CDR3 is 14 amino acids long. CDR3 DNA: TGTGCCAGTATTAGGACAGGGGGCCAGTATGGCTACACCTTC. It is translated as CASIRTGGQYGYTF.

V and J are TRBV4-1 and TRBJ1-1, with 11 bases identical to TRBD1. The junction had 4 bases not matched to a gene; V was cut back by 6 bases and J by 4 bases. Germline V CDR1 and CDR2: MGHRA, YSYEKL. The CDR3 spans 14 residues. CDR3 in amino acids: CASSRTGGGTEAFF. The CDR3 coding sequence is TGCGCCAGCAGTCGGACAGGGGGCGGCACTGAAGCTTTCTTT.

This chain links TRBV7-9 with TRBJ1-4, with a weak D call TRBD1 (5 bases). CDR1 and CDR2 from the germline V gene are SEHNR and FQNEAQ (reference sequence). Between the trimmed V and J ends, which lost 5 bases and 6 bases, there was a span of 16 bases. CDR3 length: 15 amino acids. CDR3 sequence: CASSPDQGPDEKLFF. CDR3 DNA: TGTGCCAGCAGCCCCGACCAGGGTCCGGATGAAAAACTGTTTTTT.

The chain couples TRBV5-4 to TRBJ2-7; 10 bases line up with TRBD2. V was pared by 4 bases and J by 3 bases, with 10 bases of the junction left unmatched. Per the germline V gene, CDR1 is SGHNT and CDR2 is YYREEE (reference sequence). The CDR3 is made up of 16 amino acids. The CDR3 region is CASSQFLAGAYYEQYF. The CDR3 DNA follows: TGTGCCAGCAGCCAGTTTCTAGCGGGGGCCTACTACGAGCAGTACTTC.

The genes are TRBV6-5 and TRBJ1-4, with D perhaps TRBD1 (5 bases). V shed 8 bases and J shed 7 bases, with 14 bases lying between them. CDR3 length: 13 residues. Germline CDR1 is MNHEY and CDR2 is SVGAGI. The CDR3 region is CASGGTYREKLFF. Here the CDR3 DNA reads TGTGCCAGCGGCGGGACGTATCGTGAAAAACTGTTTTTT.

V gene TRBV7-9 combines with J gene TRBJ2-7, with 9 positions matching TRBD1. Germline V gene data show CDR1 as SEHNR and CDR2 as FQNEAQ (reference sequence). This CDR3 has 14 amino acids. The ends lost 5 bases at V and 7 bases at J; junction bases unmatched: 9. CDR3 amino acids: CASSHSGTGNEQYF. The CDR3 DNA sequence: TGTGCCAGCAGCCATTCCGGGACAGGGAATGAGCAGTACTTC. The whole variable domain, remainder taken from reference TRBV7-9 and TRBJ2-7, is DTGVSQNPRHKITKRGQNVTFRCDPISEHNRLYWYRQTLGQGPEFLTYFQNEAQLEKSRLLSDRFSAERPKGSFSTLEIQRTEQGDSAMYLCASSHSGTGNEQYFGPGTRLTVT.

This clone was observed a handful of times. The DNA for the CDR3 is TGTGCCAGCAGCTTAGACCCAGGGAATAATTCACCCCTCCACTTT. This sequence encodes CASSLDPGNNSPLHF. The chain recombines TRBV7-2 with TRBJ1-6; D perhaps matches TRBD1 (5 bases). Germline CDR1 reads SGHTA; CDR2 reads FQGNSA. The V and J ends lost 1 base and 5 bases respectively, with 9 bases between them. The CDR3 sequence is 15 residues long.

The rearrangement joins TRBV19 to TRBJ2-7; D possibly matches TRBD1 or TRBD2 (7 bases each). The CDR3 consists of 17 residues. Germline CDR1 LNHDA, CDR2 SQIVND (reference sequence). V dropped 3 bases and J dropped 2 bases, with 20 bases sitting between them. The CDR3 region has the DNA TGTGCCAGTAGTATTCTATCCGGGCAGGGGGGGACCTACGAGCAGTACTTC. Translation: CASSILSGQGGTYEQYF. The variable domain in full, with the rest retrieved from reference TRBV19 and TRBJ2-7, is DGGITQSPKYLFRKEGQNVTLSCEQNLNHDAMYWYRQDPGQGLRLIYYSQIVNDFQKGDIAEGYSVSREKKESFPLTVTSAQKNPTAFYLCASSILSGQGGTYEQYFGPGTRLTVT.

V gene TRBV6-5 combines with J gene TRBJ2-2; no firm D call. The length of the CDR3 is 12 residues. Germline CDR1 is MNHEY and CDR2 is SVGAGI. V lost 2 bases and J 5 bases, leaving 3 bases between the germline ends. The CDR3 here is CASSYRTGELFF. CDR3 coding DNA: TGTGCCAGCAGTTACAGAACCGGGGAGCTGTTTTTT.

This chain joins TRBV9 and TRBJ1-6; perhaps TRBD1 as D (6 bases). CDR3 length: 14 amino acids. V was clipped by 1 base and J by 5 bases, with 7 bases between them. CDR1 is SGDLS, CDR2 YYNGEE, per germline. As DNA, the CDR3 is TGTGCCAGCAGCGTAAGGGGGAATAATTCACCCCTCCACTTT. It specifies CASSVRGNNSPLHF.

This clone was counted a few times. The rearrangement joins TRBV4-2 to TRBJ1-2; D is undetermined. Germline V lookup: CDR1 LGHNA, CDR2 YNFKEQ. The V and J ends lost 0 bases and 12 bases respectively, with 14 bases between them. CDR3 length: 13 residues. CDR3: CASSQDGRTRHTF. The CDR3 nucleotides are TGTGCCAGCAGCCAAGATGGCAGGACCCGGCACACCTTC.

This rearrangement joins TRBV29-1 to TRBJ1-2, with D tentatively TRBD1 (6 bases). This CDR3 spans 12 amino acids. Trimming pared 2 bases from V and 8 bases from J, leaving 12 bases between. Germline lookup yields CDR1 SQVTM and CDR2 ANQGSEA. Here the CDR3 DNA reads TGCAGCGTTGAACAGGGGAGGCACGGCTACACCTTC. Amino acids: CSVEQGRHGYTF.

This sequence joins TRBV18 and TRBJ2-7, with D possibly called TRBD1 or TRBD2 (5 bases each). The CDR3 contains 15 residues. The germline gives CDR1 KGHSH, CDR2 LQKENI. V was shortened by 6 bases and J by 1 base, with 16 bases between the two germline ends. Written as DNA, the CDR3 is TGTGCCAGCTCCCAAGGGACGTCTGCATCCTACGAGCAGTACTTC. It encodes CASSQGTSASYEQYF.

This clone was recorded a few times. The V and J genes are TRBV19 and TRBJ1-1, with D hard to call. The germline V gene encodes CDR1 LNHDA and CDR2 SQIVND (reference sequence). CDR3 length: 13 amino acids. V was pared by 6 bases and J by 3 bases, with 11 bases between. The CDR3 nucleotides are TGTGCCAGTAGACGCATTCTGGACACTGAAGCTTTCTTT. It yields the protein CASRRILDTEAFF.

The rearrangement uses TRBV18 and TRBJ2-7; D may correspond to TRBD1 or TRBD2 (5 bases each). The germline gives CDR1 KGHSH, CDR2 LQKENI. The V end was cut by 5 bases, the J end by 7 bases, with 21 bases between. The CDR3 totals 15 residues. The DNA for the CDR3 is TGTGCCAGCTCATCCGGACTGGGGGTCTCGATGGAGCAGTACTTC. It yields the protein CASSSGLGVSMEQYF. Full variable domain (remainder filled in from reference TRBV18 and TRBJ2-7): NAGVMQNPRHLVRRRGQEARLRCSPMKGHSHVYWYRQLPEEGLKFMVYLQKENIIDESGMPKERFSAEFPKEGPSILRIQQVVRGDSAAYFCASSSGLGVSMEQYFGPGTRLTVT.

The V gene is TRBV24-1, the J gene TRBJ2-3; 7 positions agree with TRBD1. CDR1 and CDR2 from the germline V gene are KGHDR and SFDVKD. CDR3 length: 16 amino acids. V shed 3 bases and J 0 bases; nucleotides not matched to a gene: 5. This CDR3 reads CATSDPGTDSTDTQYF. CDR3 in DNA: TGTGCCACCAGTGATCCCGGGACAGACAGCACAGATACGCAGTATTTT.

This chain connects TRBV19 to TRBJ2-3; no clear D gene. This CDR3 is built from 13 residues. Trimming removed 6 bases from V and 4 bases from J, with 11 bases in between. CDR1 is LNHDA and CDR2 is SQIVND in the germline V gene (reference sequence). The CDR3 protein is CASRAISADTQYF. The CDR3 nucleotides are TGTGCCAGTAGAGCGATAAGCGCAGATACGCAGTATTTT.

The chain links TRBV3-1 (or the pseudogene TRBV3-2) to TRBJ2-3; TRBD2 is a possible D gene (5 bases). The germline V and J ends were trimmed by 8 bases and 2 bases, with 14 bases remaining between them. The V gene's germline CDR1 is LGHDT and CDR2 YNNKEL (reference sequence). The CDR3 covers 14 residues. The CDR3 region has the DNA TGTGCCAGCGCCACAGCGGCCCTCACAGATACGCAGTATTTT. It specifies CASATAALTDTQYF.

The rearrangement uses TRBV6-5 and TRBJ2-7; 9 bases agree with TRBD1. The CDR3 loop spans 15 amino acids. Germline loops: CDR1 MNHEY, CDR2 SVGAGI. Unmatched junction bases numbered 8, after V lost 7 bases and J lost 1 base. In DNA, the CDR3 is TGTGCCAGCACCACTACAGGGGGCGCGTCCTACGAGCAGTACTTC. It encodes CASTTTGGASYEQYF.

About this clone itself: Additional DNA sequences in this sample encode the identical CDR3. The V call is TRBV7-9, the J call TRBJ1-2; possible D gene TRBD1, 5 bases. Trimming pared 1 base from V and 6 bases from J, leaving 6 bases between. The length of the CDR3 is 12 residues. Germline CDR1 SEHNR, CDR2 FQNEAQ (reference sequence). CDR3 residues: CASSLGGDGYTF. The CDR3 region has the DNA TGTGCCAGCAGCTTAGGAGGGGATGGCTACACCTTC.

The chain links TRBV7-6 to TRBJ1-1; D uncertain. V dropped 2 bases and J dropped 1 base, with 5 bases sitting between them. The CDR3 is 13 amino acids. The V gene's germline CDR1 is SGHVS and CDR2 FNYEAQ. DNA for the CDR3: TGTGCCAGCAGCTTAAGGAGGAACACTGAAGCTTTCTTT. Its protein product is CASSLRRNTEAFF.

This chain uses TRBV13 with TRBJ2-7; D unclear. Germline V CDR1 and CDR2: PRHDT, FYEKMQ (reference sequence). Deletions cut 2 bases from V and 6 bases from J, with 23 bases between. CDR3 length equals 17 residues. CDR3 DNA: TGTGCCAGCAGCTTACAAATCACACCAACAACGGGTGCCGAGCAGTACTTC. It translates to CASSLQITPTTGAEQYF.

J is TRBJ2-3 and V is TRBV3-1 (or the pseudogene TRBV3-2), with TRBD2 matching 9 bases. This CDR3 is 18 amino acids long. Looked up from germline, CDR1 is LGHDT and CDR2 is YNNKEL (reference sequence). V shed 1 base, J shed 2 bases, and the junction held 10 bases outside the gene matches. CDR3 protein: CASSQGGPSGELTDTQYF. CDR3 bases: TGTGCCAGCAGCCAAGGTGGTCCTAGCGGGGAGCTCACAGATACGCAGTATTTT.

The chain employs TRBV9 and TRBJ1-2; the D is unclear. The germline V and J ends were trimmed by 4 bases and 4 bases, with 17 bases remaining between them. Per germline, CDR1 SGDLS and CDR2 YYNGEE. The CDR3 is 15 residues long. The CDR3 loop reads CASSLDADGRYGYTF. As DNA, the CDR3 is TGTGCCAGCAGCCTCGACGCGGACGGGCGCTATGGCTACACCTTC. The full variable domain, completed using reference TRBV9 and TRBJ1-2, is DSGVTQTPKHLITATGQRVTLRCSPRSGDLSVYWYQQSLDQGLQFLIQYYNGEERAKGNILERFSAQQFPDLHSELNLSSLELGDSALYFCASSLDADGRYGYTFGSGTRLTVV.

The V gene is TRBV3-1 (or the pseudogene TRBV3-2), the J gene TRBJ1-6, with D uncertain. The V and J ends lost 3 bases and 7 bases respectively, with 10 bases between them. The CDR3 covers 14 residues. Germline lookup yields CDR1 LGHDT and CDR2 YNNKEL (reference sequence). This chain's CDR3 is CASSHGVGNSPLHF. The CDR3 DNA reads TGTGCCAGCAGCCATGGGGTAGGGAATTCACCCCTCCACTTT.

This CDR3 reads CASSDRGLGYGYTF. The CDR3 bases are TGTGCCAGCAGTGATCGGGGGCTGGGGTATGGCTACACCTTC. The J gene is TRBJ1-2, the V gene TRBV25-1; maybe TRBD1 (6 bases). V shed 3 bases and J shed 5 bases, with 13 bases lying between them. Germline CDR1 is MGHDK and CDR2 is SYGVNS. This CDR3 comprises 14 residues.

The count of this clone is one. Here the CDR3 DNA reads TGTGCCAGCAGCTTGGGACAGGGGGGTTCACCCCTCCACTTT. Protein sequence: CASSLGQGGSPLHF. The chain recombines TRBV5-4 with TRBJ1-6; TRBD1 agrees at 9 bases. The CDR3 has 14 residues. The germline V gene encodes CDR1 SGHNT and CDR2 YYREEE (reference sequence). Losses at the gene ends were 0 bases for V and 9 bases for J; bases not matched to a gene: 1.

This clone has just one count. The chain links TRBV5-8 to TRBJ1-5, with a possible D match to TRBD1 (6 bases). V lost 3 bases and J 0 bases, leaving 10 bases between the germline ends. CDR3 length: 15 residues. The germline V gene has CDR1 SGHTS and CDR2 YDEGEE. The chain's CDR3 is CASSSDRRSNQPQHF. CDR3 bases: TGTGCCAGCAGCTCGGACAGACGTAGCAATCAGCCCCAGCATTTT.

The chain has TRBV19 and TRBJ1-5, with D tentatively TRBD1 (5 bases). The CDR3 has 18 amino acids. Trimming shortened V by 0 bases and J by 2 bases, and 17 bases separated the two germline ends. Germline CDR1 LNHDA, CDR2 SQIVND (reference sequence). The CDR3 coding sequence is TGTGCCAGTAGTATAGAGACCGTGTTCGTGGGGGGCAATCAGCCCCAGCATTTT. Its translation is CASSIETVFVGGNQPQHF.

The J gene is TRBJ1-2, the V gene TRBV6-5; 9 bases map to TRBD1. V shed 6 bases, J shed 3 bases, and the junction held 5 bases outside the gene matches. CDR1 and CDR2 from the germline V gene are MNHEY and SVGAGI. This CDR3 is 14 amino acids long. In nucleotides, the CDR3 is TGTGCCAGCAGGGGACAGGGTGAAGACTATGGCTACACCTTC. Its translation: CASRGQGEDYGYTF.

The chain carries TRBV2 and TRBJ2-7; D possibly corresponds to TRBD1 (5 bases). Germline V CDR1 and CDR2: SNHLY, FYNNEI. With 6 bases removed from V and 9 bases from J, the gap between germline ends came to 15 bases. There are 12 residues in the CDR3. This CDR3 is CASSNRFTGQYF. The CDR3 region has the DNA TGTGCCAGCAGCAACCGGTTTACAGGGCAGTACTTC.